This TCR beta chain was recovered during a study of response to subunit inactivated influenza vaccine. General study findings and limits: The authors offered the suggestion that each seasonal influenza vaccination recruits few new T cells.

MiXCR was run by TCRdb on the RT-PCR reads, yielding one entry per CDR3 protein. The sample contains 550,000 to 800,000 distinct CDR3 sequences, approximately 15% of which appear only once. As for this clonotype: The antigen is not known.

The CDR3 contains 12 residues. The germline V gene encodes CDR1 DFQATT and CDR2 SNEGSKA (reference sequence). The V and J ends lost 3 bases and 3 bases respectively, with 8 bases between them. V is TRBV20-1 and J is TRBJ1-1; tentative D call: TRBD1 (6 bases). The sequence came from a man aged 50-59 years who received an inactivated influenza vaccine. This specimen consisted of PBMCs from blood, obtained around two weeks before vaccination. DNA of the CDR3: TGCAGTGCTAGCAGGGGATACACTGAAGCTTTCTTT. As protein: CSASRGYTEAFF.